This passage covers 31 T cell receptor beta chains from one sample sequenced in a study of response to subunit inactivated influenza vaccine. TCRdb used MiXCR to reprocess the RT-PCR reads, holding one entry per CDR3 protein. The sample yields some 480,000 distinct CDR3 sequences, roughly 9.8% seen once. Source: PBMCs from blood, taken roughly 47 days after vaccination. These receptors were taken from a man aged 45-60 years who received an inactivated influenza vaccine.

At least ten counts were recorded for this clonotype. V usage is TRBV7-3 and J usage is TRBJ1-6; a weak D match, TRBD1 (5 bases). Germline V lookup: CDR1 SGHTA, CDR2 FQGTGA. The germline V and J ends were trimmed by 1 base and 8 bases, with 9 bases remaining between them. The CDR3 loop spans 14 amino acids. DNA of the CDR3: TGTGCCAGCAGCTTAAATCCGGGGGATTCACCCCTCCACTTT. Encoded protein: CASSLNPGDSPLHF.

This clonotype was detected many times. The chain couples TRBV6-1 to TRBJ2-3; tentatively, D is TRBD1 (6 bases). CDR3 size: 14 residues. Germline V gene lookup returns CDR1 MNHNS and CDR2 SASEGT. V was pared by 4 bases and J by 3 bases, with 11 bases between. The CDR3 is CASSVQGLTDTQYF. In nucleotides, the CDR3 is TGTGCCAGCAGTGTCCAGGGGTTAACAGATACGCAGTATTTT.

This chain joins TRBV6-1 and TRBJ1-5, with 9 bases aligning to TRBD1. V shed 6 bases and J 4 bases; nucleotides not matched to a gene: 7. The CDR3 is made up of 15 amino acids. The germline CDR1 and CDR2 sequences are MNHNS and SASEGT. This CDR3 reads CASRTTGGRNQPQHF. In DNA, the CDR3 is TGTGCCAGCAGAACGACAGGGGGAAGGAATCAGCCCCAGCATTTT.

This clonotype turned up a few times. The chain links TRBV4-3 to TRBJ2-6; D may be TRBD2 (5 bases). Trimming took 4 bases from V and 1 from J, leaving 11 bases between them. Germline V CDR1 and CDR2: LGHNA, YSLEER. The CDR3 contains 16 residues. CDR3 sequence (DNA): TGCGCCAGCAGCCTCAACCCGGGGTCTGGGGCCAACGTCCTGACTTTC. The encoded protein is CASSLNPGSGANVLTF.

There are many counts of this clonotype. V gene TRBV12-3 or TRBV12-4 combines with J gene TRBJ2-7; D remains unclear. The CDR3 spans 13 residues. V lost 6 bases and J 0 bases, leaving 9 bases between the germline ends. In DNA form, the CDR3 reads TGTGCCAGCAGGCAGGCTAGCTCCTACGAGCAGTACTTC. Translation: CASRQASSYEQYF.

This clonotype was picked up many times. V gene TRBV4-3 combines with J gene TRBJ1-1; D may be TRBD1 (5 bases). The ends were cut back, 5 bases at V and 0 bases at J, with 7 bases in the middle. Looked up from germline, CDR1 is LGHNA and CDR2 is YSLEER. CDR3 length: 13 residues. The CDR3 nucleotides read TGCGCCAGCAGCTGGGGGATGAACACTGAAGCTTTCTTT. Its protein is CASSWGMNTEAFF.

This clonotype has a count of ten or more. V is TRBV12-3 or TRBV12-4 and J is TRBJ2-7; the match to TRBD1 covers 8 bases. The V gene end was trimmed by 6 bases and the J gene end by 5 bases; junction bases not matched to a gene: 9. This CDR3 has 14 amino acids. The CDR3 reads CASRSLDRGHEQYF. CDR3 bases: TGTGCCAGCAGGTCCCTCGACAGGGGTCACGAGCAGTACTTC.

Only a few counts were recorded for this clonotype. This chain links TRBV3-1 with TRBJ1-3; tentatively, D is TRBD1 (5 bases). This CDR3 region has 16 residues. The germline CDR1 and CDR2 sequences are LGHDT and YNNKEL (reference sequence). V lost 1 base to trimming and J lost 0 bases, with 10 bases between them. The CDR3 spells CASSQGQGLSGNTIYF. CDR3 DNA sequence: TGTGCCAGCAGCCAAGGTCAGGGTCTCTCTGGAAACACCATATATTTT.

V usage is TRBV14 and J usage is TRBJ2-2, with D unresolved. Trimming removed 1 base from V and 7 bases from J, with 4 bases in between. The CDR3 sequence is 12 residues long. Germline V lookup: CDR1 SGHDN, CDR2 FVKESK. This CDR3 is CASSQARGELFF. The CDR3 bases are TGTGCCAGCAGCCAAGCTCGCGGGGAGCTGTTTTTT. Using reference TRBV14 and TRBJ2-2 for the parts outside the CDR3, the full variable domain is EAGVTQFPSHSVIEKGQTVTLRCDPISGHDNLYWYRRVMGKEIKFLLHFVKESKQDESGMPNNRFLAERTGGTYSTLKVQPAELEDSGVYFCASSQARGELFFGEGSRLTVL.

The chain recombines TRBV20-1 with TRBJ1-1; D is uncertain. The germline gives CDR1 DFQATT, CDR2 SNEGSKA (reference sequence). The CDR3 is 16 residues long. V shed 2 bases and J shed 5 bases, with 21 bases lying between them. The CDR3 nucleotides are TGCAGTGCTAGACCGGACCGAGAGCTACGGCGGACTGAAGCTTTCTTT. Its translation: CSARPDRELRRTEAFF.

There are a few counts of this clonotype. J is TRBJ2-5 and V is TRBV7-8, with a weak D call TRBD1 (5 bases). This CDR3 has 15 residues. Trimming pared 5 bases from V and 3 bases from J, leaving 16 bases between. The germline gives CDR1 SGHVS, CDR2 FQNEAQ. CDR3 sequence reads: CASSPSLGREETQYF. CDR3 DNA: TGTGCCAGCAGCCCGTCTCTTGGCAGGGAAGAGACCCAGTACTTC.

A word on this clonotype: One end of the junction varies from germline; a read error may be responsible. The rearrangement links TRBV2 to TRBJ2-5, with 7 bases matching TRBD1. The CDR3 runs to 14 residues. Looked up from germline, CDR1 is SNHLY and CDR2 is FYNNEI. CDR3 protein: CASTERGRQETQYF. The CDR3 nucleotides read TGTGCCAGCACTGAAAGGGGGCGTCAAGAGACCCAGTACTTC.

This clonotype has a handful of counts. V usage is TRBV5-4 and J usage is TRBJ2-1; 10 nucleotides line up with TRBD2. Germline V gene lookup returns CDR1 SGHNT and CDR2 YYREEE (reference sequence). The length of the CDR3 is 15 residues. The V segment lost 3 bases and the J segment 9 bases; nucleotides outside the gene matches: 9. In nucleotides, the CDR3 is TGTGCCAGCAGCTCCTTGCTAGCGGGGGTCGGTGAGCAGTTCTTC. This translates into CASSSLLAGVGEQFF.

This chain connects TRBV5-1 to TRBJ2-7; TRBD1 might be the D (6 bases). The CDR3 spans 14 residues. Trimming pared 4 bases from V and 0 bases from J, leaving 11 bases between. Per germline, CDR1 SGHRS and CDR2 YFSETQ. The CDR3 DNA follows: TGCGCCAGCAGCCGACAGGCCGGCTCCTACGAGCAGTACTTC. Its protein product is CASSRQAGSYEQYF. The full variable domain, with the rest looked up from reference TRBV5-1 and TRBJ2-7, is KAGVTQTPRYLIKTRGQQVTLSCSPISGHRSVSWYQQTPGQGLQFLFEYFSETQRNKGNFPGRFSGRQFSNSRSEMNVSTLELGDSALYLCASSRQAGSYEQYFGPGTRLTVT.

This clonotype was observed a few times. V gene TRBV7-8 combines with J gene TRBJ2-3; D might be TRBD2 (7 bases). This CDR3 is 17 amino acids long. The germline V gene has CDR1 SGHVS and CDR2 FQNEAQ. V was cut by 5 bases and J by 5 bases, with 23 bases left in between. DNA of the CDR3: TGTGCCAGCAGCGGGGGCTGGCGGGAGACACAAGGAGATACGCAGTATTTT. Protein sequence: CASSGGWRETQGDTQYF.

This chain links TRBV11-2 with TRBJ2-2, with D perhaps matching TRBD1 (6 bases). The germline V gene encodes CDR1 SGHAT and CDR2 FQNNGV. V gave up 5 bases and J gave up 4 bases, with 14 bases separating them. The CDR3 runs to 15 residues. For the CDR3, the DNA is TGTGCCAGCAGCCCAACCGGGACATTCACCGGGGAGCTGTTTTTT. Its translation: CASSPTGTFTGELFF.

In nucleotides, the CDR3 is TGTGCCAGCAGTTACTCGAATGGCATCGGGGAGCTGTTTTTT. It yields the protein CASSYSNGIGELFF. The chain combines TRBV6-5 with TRBJ2-2; D not certain. V shed 0 bases and J shed 7 bases, with 9 bases lying between them. This CDR3 has 14 amino acids. CDR1 is MNHEY and CDR2 is SVGAGI in the germline V gene.

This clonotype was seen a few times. The CDR3 sequence: CASSASGTTRETQYF. CDR3 in DNA: TGCGCCAGCAGCGCCTCCGGGACAACGCGGGAGACCCAGTACTTC. The rearrangement links TRBV5-1 to TRBJ2-5; tentatively, D is TRBD1 (6 bases). Germline V gene lookup returns CDR1 SGHRS and CDR2 YFSETQ. This CDR3 spans 15 amino acids. Deletions cut 4 bases from V and 5 bases from J, with 18 bases between.

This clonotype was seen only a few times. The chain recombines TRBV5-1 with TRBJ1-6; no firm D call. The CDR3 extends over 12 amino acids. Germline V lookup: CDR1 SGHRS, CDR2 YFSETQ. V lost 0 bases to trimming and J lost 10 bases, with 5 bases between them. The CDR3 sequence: CASSLEGSPLHF. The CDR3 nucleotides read TGCGCCAGCAGCTTGGAAGGGTCACCCCTCCACTTT.

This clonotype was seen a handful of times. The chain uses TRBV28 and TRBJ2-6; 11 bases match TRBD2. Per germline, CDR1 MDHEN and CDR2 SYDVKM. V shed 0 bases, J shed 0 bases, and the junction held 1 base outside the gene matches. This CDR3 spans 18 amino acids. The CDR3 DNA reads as TGTGCCAGCAGTTTATGGGGACTAGCGGCCTCTGGGGCCAACGTCCTGACTTTC. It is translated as CASSLWGLAASGANVLTF.

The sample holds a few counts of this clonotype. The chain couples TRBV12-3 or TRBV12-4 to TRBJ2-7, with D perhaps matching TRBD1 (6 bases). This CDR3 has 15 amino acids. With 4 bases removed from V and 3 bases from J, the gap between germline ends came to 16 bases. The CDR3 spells CASSSSGQTNYEQYF. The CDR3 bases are TGTGCCAGCAGTTCATCCGGACAGACTAACTACGAGCAGTACTTC.

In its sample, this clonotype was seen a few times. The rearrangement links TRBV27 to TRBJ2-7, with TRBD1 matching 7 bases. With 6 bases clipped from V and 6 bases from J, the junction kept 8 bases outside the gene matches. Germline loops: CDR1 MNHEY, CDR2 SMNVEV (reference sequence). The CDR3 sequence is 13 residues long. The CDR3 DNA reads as TGTGCCAGCAGAAACAGGGGATTCGCCGAGCAGTACTTC. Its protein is CASRNRGFAEQYF.

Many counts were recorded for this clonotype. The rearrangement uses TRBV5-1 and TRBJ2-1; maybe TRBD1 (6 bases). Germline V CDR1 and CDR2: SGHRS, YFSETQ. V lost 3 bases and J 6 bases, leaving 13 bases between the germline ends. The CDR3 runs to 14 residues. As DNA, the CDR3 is TGCGCCAGCAGCTGGAAACAGGGTTCCAATGAGCAGTTCTTC. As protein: CASSWKQGSNEQFF.

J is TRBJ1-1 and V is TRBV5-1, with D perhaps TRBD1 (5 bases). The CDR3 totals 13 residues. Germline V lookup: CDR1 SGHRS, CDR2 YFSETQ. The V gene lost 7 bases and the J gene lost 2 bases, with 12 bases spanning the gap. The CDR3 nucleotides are TGCGCCAGCGCCGGGGCCTCTAACACTGAAGCTTTCTTT. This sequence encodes CASAGASNTEAFF. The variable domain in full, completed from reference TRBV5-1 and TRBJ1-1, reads KAGVTQTPRYLIKTRGQQVTLSCSPISGHRSVSWYQQTPGQGLQFLFEYFSETQRNKGNFPGRFSGRQFSNSRSEMNVSTLELGDSALYLCASAGASNTEAFFGQGTRLTVV.

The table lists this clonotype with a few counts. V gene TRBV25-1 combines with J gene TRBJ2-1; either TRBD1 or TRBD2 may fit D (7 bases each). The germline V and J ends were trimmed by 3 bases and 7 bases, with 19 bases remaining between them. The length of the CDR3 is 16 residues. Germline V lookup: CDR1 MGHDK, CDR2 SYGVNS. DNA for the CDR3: TGTGCCAGCAGTGACCCTCTGGGAGGGGGCGGGAATGAGCAGTTCTTC. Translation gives CASSDPLGGGGNEQFF.

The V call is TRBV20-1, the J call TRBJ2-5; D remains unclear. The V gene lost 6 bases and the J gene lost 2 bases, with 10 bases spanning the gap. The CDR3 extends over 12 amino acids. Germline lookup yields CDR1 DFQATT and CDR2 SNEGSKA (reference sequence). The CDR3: CSAQLGQETQYF. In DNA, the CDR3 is TGCAGTGCCCAGCTCGGTCAAGAGACCCAGTACTTC.

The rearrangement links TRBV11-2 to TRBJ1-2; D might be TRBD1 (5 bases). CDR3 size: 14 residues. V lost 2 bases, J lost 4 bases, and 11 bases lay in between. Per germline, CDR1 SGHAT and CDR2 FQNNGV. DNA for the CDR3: TGTGCCAGCAGCTTACAGGGTTTTACCTATGGCTACACCTTC. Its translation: CASSLQGFTYGYTF.

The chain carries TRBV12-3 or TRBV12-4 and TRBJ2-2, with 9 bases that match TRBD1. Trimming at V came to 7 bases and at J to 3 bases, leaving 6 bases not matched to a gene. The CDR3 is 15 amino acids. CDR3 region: CASNKDRGDTGELFF. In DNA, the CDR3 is TGTGCCAGCAACAAGGACAGGGGAGACACCGGGGAGCTGTTTTTT.

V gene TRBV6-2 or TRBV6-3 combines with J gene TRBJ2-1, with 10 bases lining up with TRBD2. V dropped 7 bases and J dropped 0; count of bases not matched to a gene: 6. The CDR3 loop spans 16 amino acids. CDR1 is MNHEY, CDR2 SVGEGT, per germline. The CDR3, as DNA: TGTGCCAGCAAACTAGCGGGGTCACACTCCTACAATGAGCAGTTCTTC. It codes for CASKLAGSHSYNEQFF.

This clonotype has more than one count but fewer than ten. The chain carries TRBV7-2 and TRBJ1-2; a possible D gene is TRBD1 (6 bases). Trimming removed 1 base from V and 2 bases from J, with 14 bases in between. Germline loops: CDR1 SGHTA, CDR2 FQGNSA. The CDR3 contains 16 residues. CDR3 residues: CASSLGLAGANYGYTF. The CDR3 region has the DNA TGTGCCAGCAGCTTAGGATTAGCAGGGGCCAACTATGGCTACACCTTC.

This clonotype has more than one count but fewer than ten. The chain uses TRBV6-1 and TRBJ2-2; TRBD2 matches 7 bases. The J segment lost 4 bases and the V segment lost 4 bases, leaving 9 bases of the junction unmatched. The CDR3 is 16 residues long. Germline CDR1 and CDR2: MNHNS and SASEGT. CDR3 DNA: TGTGCCAGCAGTGGCTGGGGGGGGGTAGGCACCGGGGAGCTGTTTTTT. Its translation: CASSGWGGVGTGELFF.